The TCR beta chain under discussion was sequenced for a study of circulating CD8 cells and anti-PD-1 response in melanoma. Study-level background: Responders had complete or partial responses; non-responders had stable or progressive disease. Overall study findings and caveats: Most experiments lacked replicates. DNEG was most diverse; TIGIT repertoires were least diverse.

Four subsets defined by PD-1 and/or TIGIT were sorted from live CD3+CD8+TCRalphabeta+ cells. This clonotype qualifies as large (0.1 to 1%). Antigen specificity is unknown. Using approximately 14 ng of total RNA, TCR libraries were made with the QIAseq Immune Repertoire TCR panel. One entry per CDR3 protein, called by TCRdb with MiXCR from the reads. The repertoire holds roughly 170 distinct CDR3 sequences, with 4.5% to 6.5% as singletons. V was clipped by 2 bases and J by 5 bases; unmatched bases: 15. CDR3 length equals 18 residues. CDR1 and CDR2 (germline): LNHDA, SQIVND (reference sequence). The source was CD8+ T cells from PBMCs, collected at baseline or after one month of anti-PD-1 therapy (not recorded which). V is TRBV19 and J is TRBJ2-1, with 7 nucleotides matching TRBD1. This TCR derives from a human donor with melanoma. The CDR3 DNA reads TGTGCCAGTAGTATACTAGGCCGGTACAGGGGAAGTGACAATGAGCAGTTCTTC. It codes for CASSILGRYRGSDNEQFF.